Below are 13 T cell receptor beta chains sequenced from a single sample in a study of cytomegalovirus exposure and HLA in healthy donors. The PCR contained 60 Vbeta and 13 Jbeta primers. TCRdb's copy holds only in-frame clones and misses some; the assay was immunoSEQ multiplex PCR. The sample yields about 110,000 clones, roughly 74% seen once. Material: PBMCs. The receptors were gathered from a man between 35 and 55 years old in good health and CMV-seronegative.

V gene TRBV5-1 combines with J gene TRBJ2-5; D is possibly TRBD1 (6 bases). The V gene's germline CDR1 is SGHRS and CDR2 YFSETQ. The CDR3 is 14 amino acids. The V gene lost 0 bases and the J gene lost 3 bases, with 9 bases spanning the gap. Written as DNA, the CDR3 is TGCGCCAGCAGCTTGGCGACAGGAGAAGAGACCCAGTACTTC. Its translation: CASSLATGEETQYF.

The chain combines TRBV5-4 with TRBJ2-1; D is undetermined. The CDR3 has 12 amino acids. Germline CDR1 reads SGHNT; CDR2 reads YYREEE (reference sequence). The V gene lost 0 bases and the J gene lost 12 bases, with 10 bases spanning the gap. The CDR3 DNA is TGTGCCAGCAGCTTGGACGGTGGGCGGCAGTTCTTC. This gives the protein CASSLDGGRQFF.

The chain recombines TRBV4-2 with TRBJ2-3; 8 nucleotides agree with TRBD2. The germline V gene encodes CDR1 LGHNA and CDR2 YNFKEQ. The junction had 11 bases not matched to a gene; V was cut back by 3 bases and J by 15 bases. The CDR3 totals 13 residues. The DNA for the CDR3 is TGTGCCAGCAGCCAGGTCCCCCGGGGGGGCCCTTATTTT. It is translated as CASSQVPRGGPYF.

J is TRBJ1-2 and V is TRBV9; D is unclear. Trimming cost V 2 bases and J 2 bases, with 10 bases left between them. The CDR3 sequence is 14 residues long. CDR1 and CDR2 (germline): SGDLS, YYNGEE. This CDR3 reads CASSVSQENYGYTF. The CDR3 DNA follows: TGTGCCAGCAGCGTTTCTCAGGAAAACTATGGCTACACCTTC.

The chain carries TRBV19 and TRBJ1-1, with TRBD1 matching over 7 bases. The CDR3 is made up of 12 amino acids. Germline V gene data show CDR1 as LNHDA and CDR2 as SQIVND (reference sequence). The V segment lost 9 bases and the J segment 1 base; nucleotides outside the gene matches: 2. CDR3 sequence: CASRDRNTEAFF. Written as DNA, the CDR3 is TGTGCCAGCCGGGACAGGAACACTGAAGCTTTCTTT.

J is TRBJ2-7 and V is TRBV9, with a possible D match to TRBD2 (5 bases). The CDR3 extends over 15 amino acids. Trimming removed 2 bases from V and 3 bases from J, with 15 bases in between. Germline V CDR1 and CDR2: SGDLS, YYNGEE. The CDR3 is CASSVGPDGDYEQYF. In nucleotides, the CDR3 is TGTGCCAGCAGCGTTGGCCCTGACGGGGACTACGAGCAGTACTTC.

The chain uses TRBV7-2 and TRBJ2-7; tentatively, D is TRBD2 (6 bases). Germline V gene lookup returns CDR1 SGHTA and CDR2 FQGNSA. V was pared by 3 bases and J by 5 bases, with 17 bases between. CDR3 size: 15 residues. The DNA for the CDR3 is TGTGCCAGCAGCTTGGGGCCCTATGGGGGGAACGAGCAGTACTTC. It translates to CASSLGPYGGNEQYF.

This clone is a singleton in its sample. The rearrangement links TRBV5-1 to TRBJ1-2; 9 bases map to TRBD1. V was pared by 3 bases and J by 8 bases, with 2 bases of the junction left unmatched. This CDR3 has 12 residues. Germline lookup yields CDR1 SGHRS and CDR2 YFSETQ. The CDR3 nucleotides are TGCGCCAGCAGCTGGGGACAGGGAGGCTACACCTTC. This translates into CASSWGQGGYTF.

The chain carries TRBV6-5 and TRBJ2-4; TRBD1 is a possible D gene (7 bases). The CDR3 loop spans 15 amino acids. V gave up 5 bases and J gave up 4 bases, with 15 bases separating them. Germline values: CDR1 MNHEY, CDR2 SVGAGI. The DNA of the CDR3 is TGTGCCAGCAGTCCCCGGGGGACAGCTAAAAACATTCAGTACTTC. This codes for CASSPRGTAKNIQYF.

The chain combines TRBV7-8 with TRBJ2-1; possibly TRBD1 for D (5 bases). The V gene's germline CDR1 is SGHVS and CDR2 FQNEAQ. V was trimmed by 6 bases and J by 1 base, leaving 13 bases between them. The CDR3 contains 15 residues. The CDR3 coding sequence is TGTGCCAGCAGACCTAATAGGGGTTCCTACAATGAGCAGTTCTTC. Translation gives CASRPNRGSYNEQFF.

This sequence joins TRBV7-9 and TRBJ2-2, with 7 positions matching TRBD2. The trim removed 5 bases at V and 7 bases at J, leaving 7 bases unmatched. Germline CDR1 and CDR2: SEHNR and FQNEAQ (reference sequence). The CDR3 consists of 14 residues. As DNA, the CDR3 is TGTGCCAGCAGCCCGACGCGGGGGATCGGGGAGCTGTTTTTT. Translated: CASSPTRGIGELFF.

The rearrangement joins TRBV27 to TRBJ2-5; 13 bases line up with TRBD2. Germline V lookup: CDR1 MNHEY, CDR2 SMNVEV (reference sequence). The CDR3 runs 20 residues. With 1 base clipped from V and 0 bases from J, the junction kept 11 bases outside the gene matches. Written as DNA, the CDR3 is TGTGCCAGCAGTTTATTACCTCGCGGACTAGCGGGGGCGTACCAAGAGACCCAGTACTTC. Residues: CASSLLPRGLAGAYQETQYF.

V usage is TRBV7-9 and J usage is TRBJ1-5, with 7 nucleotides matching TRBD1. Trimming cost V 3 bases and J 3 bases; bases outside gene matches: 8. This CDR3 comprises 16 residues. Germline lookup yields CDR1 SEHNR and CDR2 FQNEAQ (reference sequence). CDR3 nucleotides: TGTGCCAGCAGCTTTGGGACAGCGGTGTTCAATCAGCCCCAGCATTTT. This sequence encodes CASSFGTAVFNQPQHF.